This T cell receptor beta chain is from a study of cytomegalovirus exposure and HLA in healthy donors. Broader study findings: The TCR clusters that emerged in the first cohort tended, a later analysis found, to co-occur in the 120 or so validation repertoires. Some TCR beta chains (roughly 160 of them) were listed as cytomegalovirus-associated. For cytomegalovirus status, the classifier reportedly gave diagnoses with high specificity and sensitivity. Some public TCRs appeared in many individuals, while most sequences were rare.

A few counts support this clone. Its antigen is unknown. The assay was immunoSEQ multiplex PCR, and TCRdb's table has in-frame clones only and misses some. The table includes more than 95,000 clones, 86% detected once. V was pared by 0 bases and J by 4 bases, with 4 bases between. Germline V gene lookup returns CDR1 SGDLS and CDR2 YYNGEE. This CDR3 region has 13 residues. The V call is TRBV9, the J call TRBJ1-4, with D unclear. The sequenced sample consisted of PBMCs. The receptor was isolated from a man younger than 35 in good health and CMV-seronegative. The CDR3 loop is CASSVDGNEKLFF. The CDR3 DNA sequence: TGTGCCAGCAGCGTAGACGGTAATGAAAAACTGTTTTTT.